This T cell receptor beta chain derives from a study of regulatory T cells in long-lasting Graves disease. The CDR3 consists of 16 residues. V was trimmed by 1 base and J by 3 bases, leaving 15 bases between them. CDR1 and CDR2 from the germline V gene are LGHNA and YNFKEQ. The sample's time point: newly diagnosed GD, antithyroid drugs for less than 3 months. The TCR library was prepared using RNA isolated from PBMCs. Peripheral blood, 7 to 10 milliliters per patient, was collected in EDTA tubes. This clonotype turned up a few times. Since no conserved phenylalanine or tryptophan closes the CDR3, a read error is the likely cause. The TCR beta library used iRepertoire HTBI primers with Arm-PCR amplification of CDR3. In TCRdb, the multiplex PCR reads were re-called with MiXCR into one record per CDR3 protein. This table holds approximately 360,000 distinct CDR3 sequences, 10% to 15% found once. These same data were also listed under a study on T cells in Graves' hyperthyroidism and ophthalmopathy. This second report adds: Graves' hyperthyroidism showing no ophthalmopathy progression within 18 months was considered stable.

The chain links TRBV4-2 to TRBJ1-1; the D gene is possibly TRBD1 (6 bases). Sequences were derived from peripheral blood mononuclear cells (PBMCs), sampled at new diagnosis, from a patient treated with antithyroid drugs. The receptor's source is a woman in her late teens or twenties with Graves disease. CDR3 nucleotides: TGTGCCAGCAGCCAAGGGTCAACAGGGTGGGACACTGAAGCTTTCTCT. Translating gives CASSQGSTGWDTEAFS.